Below are 25 T cell receptor beta chains sequenced from a single sample in a study of shared clonotypes between healthy human individuals. Data came from immunoSEQ multiplex PCR; TCRdb stores just in-frame clones and leaves some out. Found here are 2 million to 2.5 million clones, over 85% of them singletons; the top ten hold about 0.38%. Sequences were obtained from naive CD4+ T cells from PBMCs. The subset is: CD45RA+ positively selected. The origin of the receptors is a man in his late teens or twenties in good health. Some clones in this sample may be carry-over from other donors' samples.

V and J are TRBV6-1 and TRBJ1-5; TRBD1 matches at 7 bases. Per germline, CDR1 MNHNS and CDR2 SASEGT. After removal of 4 bases from V and 4 bases from J, the junction contained 7 bases not matched to a gene. This CDR3 is 15 amino acids long. The CDR3 region is CASSGQQGRNQPQHF. As DNA, the CDR3 is TGTGCCAGCAGTGGCCAACAGGGGCGAAATCAGCCCCAGCATTTT.

J is TRBJ2-6 and V is TRBV5-1, with 8 bases identical to TRBD1. The CDR3 extends over 16 amino acids. Germline CDR1 reads SGHRS; CDR2 reads YFSETQ. V shed 3 bases and J 1 base; nucleotides not matched to a gene: 3. The CDR3: CASSWDRQSGANVLTF. The CDR3 region has the DNA TGCGCCAGCAGCTGGGACAGGCAGTCTGGGGCCAACGTCCTGACTTTC.

V is TRBV9 and J is TRBJ1-5; 7 nucleotides align to TRBD1. The junction had 12 bases not matched to a gene; V was cut back by 10 bases and J by 2 bases. Germline CDR1 reads SGDLS; CDR2 reads YYNGEE. The CDR3 totals 15 residues. CDR3 region: CAPCQTGKCNQPQHF. The CDR3 bases are TGTGCCCCCTGTCAGACAGGGAAATGCAATCAGCCCCAGCATTTT.

This clone was seen just once. The chain carries TRBV28 and TRBJ1-2; TRBD1 might be the D (5 bases). This CDR3 region has 15 residues. Per the germline V gene, CDR1 is MDHEN and CDR2 is SYDVKM. The germline V and J ends were trimmed by 5 bases and 4 bases, with 17 bases remaining between them. The DNA of the CDR3 is TGTGCCAGCAGTCCCCCGGGGGGAATCCCCTATGGCTACACCTTC. This encodes CASSPPGGIPYGYTF.

This sequence joins TRBV7-9 and TRBJ1-3; D is ambiguous. Per the germline V gene, CDR1 is SEHNR and CDR2 is FQNEAQ (reference sequence). Deletions cut 8 bases from V and 4 bases from J, with 21 bases between. This CDR3 comprises 16 residues. CDR3 in DNA: TGTGCCAGCTTGAACACGGGCCTCCCAAAGGGAAACACCATATATTTT. It encodes CASLNTGLPKGNTIYF.

In nucleotides, the CDR3 is TGTGCCAGCAGCTCTGGACAGGGCCTTAACTATGGCTACACCTTC. Translating gives CASSSGQGLNYGYTF. This chain connects TRBV13 to TRBJ1-2, with 8 bases matching TRBD1. The V gene end was trimmed by 4 bases and the J gene end by 1 base; junction bases not matched to a gene: 5. CDR3 length: 15 amino acids. Germline-derived CDR1 and CDR2 are PRHDT and FYEKMQ (reference sequence). The entire variable domain, with the rest obtained from reference TRBV13 and TRBJ1-2, is as follows: AAGVIQSPRHLIKEKRETATLKCYPIPRHDTVYWYQQGPGQDPQFLISFYEKMQSDKGSIPDRFSAQQFSDYHSELNMSSLELGDSALYFCASSSGQGLNYGYTFGSGTRLTVV.

This chain joins TRBV5-1 and TRBJ2-3; D not certain. V lost 2 bases to trimming and J lost 5 bases, with 12 bases between them. The CDR3 is 14 amino acids. The V gene's germline CDR1 is SGHRS and CDR2 YFSETQ. The CDR3 loop reads CASSLLDGGDTQYF. For the CDR3, the DNA is TGCGCCAGCAGCTTATTGGACGGTGGAGATACGCAGTATTTT.

CDR3 residues: CASRTNRLANEKLFF. DNA of the CDR3: TGTGCCAGCAGAACGAACAGGTTGGCTAATGAAAAACTGTTTTTT. V usage is TRBV27 and J usage is TRBJ1-4; possible D gene TRBD1, 5 bases. CDR1 is MNHEY, CDR2 SMNVEV, per germline (reference sequence). Trimming took 6 bases from V and 3 from J, leaving 14 bases between them. The length of the CDR3 is 15 residues.

The chain joins TRBV28 to TRBJ2-1; 7 nucleotides agree with TRBD2. The V gene end was trimmed by 5 bases and the J gene end by 0 bases; junction bases not matched to a gene: 13. CDR3 length: 18 residues. In germline, CDR1 is MDHEN, CDR2 SYDVKM. CDR3 loop: CASSLYLTSRSSYNEQFF. CDR3 DNA: TGTGCCAGCAGTCTCTACCTGACTAGCAGATCCTCCTACAATGAGCAGTTCTTC.

CDR3 amino acids: CASGLERGGFSYNEQFF. DNA of the CDR3: TGTGCTAGTGGTTTGGAAAGGGGGGGTTTCTCCTACAATGAGCAGTTCTTC. The V and J genes are TRBV12-5 and TRBJ2-1; TRBD2 is a possible D gene (7 bases). This CDR3 region has 17 residues. In germline, CDR1 is LGHNT, CDR2 FRNRAP. Trimming took off 1 base at V and 0 bases at J, with 13 bases between the two ends. Full variable domain (missing parts from reference TRBV12-5 and TRBJ2-1): DARVTQTPRHKVTEMGQEVTMRCQPILGHNTVFWYRQTMMQGLELLAYFRNRAPLDDSGMPKDRFSAEMPDATLATLKIQPSEPRDSAVYFCASGLERGGFSYNEQFFGPGTRLTVL.

The V gene is TRBV18, the J gene TRBJ1-1, with 9 bases lining up with TRBD1. This CDR3 has 16 amino acids. The germline V gene encodes CDR1 KGHSH and CDR2 LQKENI. The V and J ends lost 3 bases and 1 base, in that order; junction bases with no gene match: 6. The CDR3 reads CASSPGLDRGNTEAFF. CDR3 DNA sequence: TGTGCCAGCTCACCGGGTTTGGACAGGGGGAACACTGAAGCTTTCTTT.

This chain connects TRBV7-2 to TRBJ2-5; TRBD1 or TRBD2 may be the D gene (5 bases each). In germline, CDR1 is SGHTA, CDR2 FQGNSA. CDR3 length equals 14 residues. With 3 bases removed from V and 7 bases from J, the gap between germline ends came to 15 bases. DNA for the CDR3: TGTGCCAGCAGCTTCCGATCCGGGGACGGGACCCAGTACTTC. This gives the protein CASSFRSGDGTQYF.

The chain has TRBV20-1 and TRBJ1-1; D unresolved. The CDR3 runs 11 residues. Germline lookup yields CDR1 DFQATT and CDR2 SNEGSKA (reference sequence). V lost 6 bases to trimming and J lost 11 bases, with 16 bases between them. The DNA of the CDR3 is TGCAGTGCAACAGACCGGACGGTCGCTTTCTTT. It specifies CSATDRTVAFF.

The chain carries TRBV28 and TRBJ1-3; no reliable D call. This CDR3 is built from 16 residues. V dropped 5 bases and J dropped 0 bases, with 14 bases sitting between them. Germline CDR1 MDHEN, CDR2 SYDVKM. The CDR3 nucleotides read TGTGCCAGCAGTACTAGACGGGTAAACTCTGGAAACACCATATATTTT. Its protein is CASSTRRVNSGNTIYF.

This chain connects TRBV4-1 to TRBJ1-4; D is possibly TRBD1 (6 bases). Trimming cost V 3 bases and J 4 bases, with 12 bases left between them. Germline values: CDR1 MGHRA, CDR2 YSYEKL. This CDR3 is 15 amino acids long. CDR3 bases: TGCGCCAGCAGCCAGACAGGCGCAGATAATGAAAAACTGTTTTTT. Encoded protein: CASSQTGADNEKLFF.

The rearrangement links TRBV7-8 to TRBJ2-5; a weak D match, TRBD2 (6 bases). The germline V and J ends were trimmed by 3 bases and 1 base, with 9 bases remaining between them. This CDR3 spans 14 amino acids. The germline gives CDR1 SGHVS, CDR2 FQNEAQ. CDR3 coding DNA: TGTGCCAGCAGCTTGGGAGGCCTCCAAGAGACCCAGTACTTC. This codes for CASSLGGLQETQYF.

This chain joins TRBV10-2 and TRBJ1-4, with a possible D match to TRBD1 (6 bases). The CDR3 has 16 residues. The ends were cut back, 4 bases at V and 8 bases at J, with 20 bases in the middle. Germline-derived CDR1 and CDR2 are WSHSY and SAAADI. The CDR3 nucleotides read TGCGCCAGCAGTGCCCTTCGGGGGCGCGGGGAGGAAAAACTGTTTTTT. The encoded protein is CASSALRGRGEEKLFF.

The rearrangement uses TRBV11-1 and TRBJ2-1, with D maybe TRBD2 (6 bases). Trimming removed 3 bases at V and 9 bases at J, with 18 bases between. CDR1 and CDR2 from the germline V gene are SGHAT and FQDESV (reference sequence). CDR3 size: 15 residues. The CDR3 DNA reads as TGTGCCAGCAGCTTCCGAAGCGGGCTGAGCGGTGAGCAGTTCTTC. Translated, it gives CASSFRSGLSGEQFF.

The chain couples TRBV5-1 to TRBJ2-2; D is possibly TRBD1 (5 bases). The CDR3 runs 15 residues. Germline-derived CDR1 and CDR2 are SGHRS and YFSETQ. The DNA of the CDR3 is TGCGCTACGAGACGGCAGGGAATGAACACCGGGGAGCTGTTTTTT. This gives the protein CATRRQGMNTGELFF.

The rearrangement uses TRBV5-1 and TRBJ2-6; D is undetermined. This CDR3 has 17 amino acids. Germline lookup yields CDR1 SGHRS and CDR2 YFSETQ. The V and J ends lost 1 base and 2 bases respectively, with 13 bases between them. The DNA of the CDR3 is TGCGCCAGCAGCTTGCGGGTTCCCTCCACTGGGGCCAACGTCCTGACTTTC. Protein: CASSLRVPSTGANVLTF.

This chain connects TRBV28 to TRBJ2-7, with D hard to call. V was cut by 2 bases and J by 0 bases, with 20 bases left in between. The CDR3 totals 18 residues. CDR1 and CDR2 (germline): MDHEN, SYDVKM. The CDR3 bases are TGTGCCAGCAGTTTACTTGCTTCGCGGCCCCAGTTCTCCTACGAGCAGTACTTC. The encoded protein is CASSLLASRPQFSYEQYF.

The J gene is TRBJ1-2, the V gene TRBV5-1; no definite D call. Germline-derived CDR1 and CDR2 are SGHRS and YFSETQ. V was shortened by 6 bases and J by 2 bases, with 14 bases between the two germline ends. CDR3 length: 14 amino acids. The CDR3 spells CASKRELMNYGYTF. The CDR3 region has the DNA TGCGCCAGCAAGCGGGAGTTAATGAACTATGGCTACACCTTC.

V and J are TRBV15 and TRBJ2-3; 11 bases fit TRBD1. Germline V gene data show CDR1 as LNHNV and CDR2 as YYDKDF (reference sequence). Trimming removed 5 bases from V and 5 bases from J; junction bases left unmatched: 9. The CDR3 sequence is 16 residues long. The chain's CDR3 is CATSRRTGGIVDTQYF. The CDR3 region has the DNA TGTGCCACCAGCCGACGGACAGGGGGCATAGTAGATACGCAGTATTTT.

J is TRBJ2-3 and V is TRBV4-3, with TRBD2 as a possible D gene (5 bases). Trimming stripped 1 base from V and 3 bases from J, with 20 bases between. CDR3 length equals 18 residues. Per the germline V gene, CDR1 is LGHNA and CDR2 is YSLEER. Written as DNA, the CDR3 is TGCGCCAGCAGCCAAGTAATAATGCGGATAACGGGGACAGATACGCAGTATTTT. It translates to CASSQVIMRITGTDTQYF.

A remark on this clone: One junction end does not reproduce the germline sequence, and a read error may be involved. V is TRBV6-1 and J is TRBJ2-7; a possible D gene is TRBD1 (6 bases). This CDR3 is 14 amino acids long. Germline lookup yields CDR1 MNHNS and CDR2 SASEGT. CDR3 DNA sequence: TGTGCCAGCAGTGATTCCGTAGCCCCCGGACAGCGGCACTTC. Its translation is CASSDSVAPGQRHF.